These 15 T cell receptor beta chains were all obtained from the same sample, sequenced in a study of OX40 agonist ivuxolimab in advanced cancers. The repertoire was sequenced with immunoSEQ multiplex PCR; TCRdb's copy has only in-frame clones and lacks some. The sample contains 30,000 to 40,000 clones, 70% to 85% of which appear only once. The material sequenced was CD4+ or CD8+ T cells sorted from blood, taken in a trial of the OX40 agonist ivuxolimab. Receptors originate from an adult with an advanced solid tumor such as melanoma, head and neck, liver or kidney cancer.

This chain links TRBV6-1 with TRBJ1-4, with D unclear. Trimming removed 2 bases at V and 5 bases at J, with 6 bases between. Germline V CDR1 and CDR2: MNHNS, SASEGT. The CDR3 runs to 13 residues. The CDR3 region is CASSEYPNEKLFF. The CDR3 DNA follows: TGTGCCAGCAGTGAATATCCGAATGAAAAACTGTTTTTT.

The rearrangement links TRBV9 to TRBJ2-7; 8 positions agree with TRBD1. The ends lost 3 bases at V and 0 bases at J; junction bases unmatched: 5. CDR1 and CDR2 (germline): SGDLS, YYNGEE. The CDR3 extends over 15 amino acids. The CDR3 nucleotides read TGTGCCAGCAGCGGGCGACAGGGGAGCTCCTACGAGCAGTACTTC. Its protein is CASSGRQGSSYEQYF.

This sequence joins TRBV18 and TRBJ2-1; D perhaps matches TRBD1 (5 bases). The V gene's germline CDR1 is KGHSH and CDR2 LQKENI. The CDR3 runs 17 residues. V lost 2 bases to trimming and J lost 3 bases, with 17 bases between them. CDR3: CASSPFLKGMVYNEQFF. As DNA, the CDR3 is TGTGCCAGCTCACCATTCCTTAAGGGGATGGTCTACAATGAGCAGTTCTTC.

The chain uses TRBV11-2 and TRBJ1-1; no firm D call. Germline values: CDR1 SGHAT, CDR2 FQNNGV. The CDR3 spans 13 residues. Trimming took 4 bases from V and 3 from J, leaving 9 bases between them. The CDR3 sequence is CASSYGLYTEAFF. The CDR3 bases are TGTGCCAGCAGCTATGGACTGTACACTGAAGCTTTCTTT.

The chain carries TRBV5-4 and TRBJ2-1; 11 bases align to TRBD1. Germline-derived CDR1 and CDR2 are SGHNT and YYREEE (reference sequence). Trimming took 1 base from V and 12 from J; bases not matched to a gene: 9. The CDR3 has 15 amino acids. The CDR3 region is CASSLPGQGAGGQFF. As DNA, the CDR3 is TGTGCCAGCAGCTTGCCAGGACAGGGGGCTGGGGGGCAGTTCTTC.

The rearrangement uses TRBV6-5 and TRBJ1-3, with D perhaps TRBD1 (5 bases). The CDR3 is 14 residues long. Germline CDR1 reads MNHEY; CDR2 reads SVGAGI. The ends were cut back, 6 bases at V and 8 bases at J, with 17 bases in the middle. Here the CDR3 DNA reads TGTGCCAGCAGCCGGACACTTGGAGGAGACACCATATATTTT. This translates into CASSRTLGGDTIYF.

The CDR3: CASTKRGQGNEKLFF. CDR3 DNA sequence: TGTGCCAGTACCAAACGGGGACAGGGTAATGAAAAACTGTTTTTT. The J gene is TRBJ1-4, the V gene TRBV19, with 9 nucleotides matching TRBD1. The CDR3 consists of 15 residues. With V trimmed by 7 bases and J by 4 bases, 7 bases remained unmatched. From germline, CDR1 is LNHDA and CDR2 SQIVND (reference sequence).

The V gene is TRBV6-1, the J gene TRBJ1-5; 9 positions agree with TRBD1. The CDR3 loop spans 15 amino acids. The V gene's germline CDR1 is MNHNS and CDR2 SASEGT. Trimming cost V 4 bases and J 5 bases; bases outside gene matches: 6. CDR3 region: CASSVGGQGYQPQHF. For the CDR3, the DNA is TGTGCCAGCAGTGTAGGGGGACAGGGCTATCAGCCCCAGCATTTT.

This clone has only one observation. The V and J genes are TRBV7-9 and TRBJ1-5; TRBD1 might be the D (6 bases). V dropped 2 bases and J dropped 4 bases, with 9 bases sitting between them. This CDR3 contains 14 residues. Germline CDR1 and CDR2: SEHNR and FQNEAQ (reference sequence). The DNA of the CDR3 is TGTGCCAGCAGCTTAAGGACAGAGAATCAGCCCCAGCATTTT. Translating it yields CASSLRTENQPQHF.

This clone is medium-sized by share. The chain carries TRBV2 and TRBJ2-5, with 9 bases identical to TRBD2. The trim removed 4 bases at V and 1 base at J, leaving 4 bases unmatched. Germline CDR1 reads SNHLY; CDR2 reads FYNNEI. This CDR3 region has 15 residues. DNA for the CDR3: TGTGCCAGCAGTGTCCCAGCGGGGGGCCAAGAGACCCAGTACTTC. It specifies CASSVPAGGQETQYF.

In its sample, this clone was seen a few times. This sequence joins TRBV30 and TRBJ2-1; the D gene is possibly TRBD2 (6 bases). V was shortened by 7 bases and J by 0 bases, with 19 bases between the two germline ends. The germline V gene encodes CDR1 GTSNPN and CDR2 SVGIG (reference sequence). The CDR3 runs 16 residues. As DNA, the CDR3 is TGTGCCTTTCGCTCCACTAGCTTTATCTCCTACAATGAGCAGTTCTTC. Protein product: CAFRSTSFISYNEQFF.

J is TRBJ1-6 and V is TRBV5-5; 8 positions agree with TRBD1. Germline lookup yields CDR1 SGHKS and CDR2 YYEKEE (reference sequence). This CDR3 has 19 residues. With V trimmed by 4 bases and J by 0 bases, 12 bases remained unmatched. The CDR3 protein is CASSPRTGSMSSYNSPLHF. CDR3 coding DNA: TGTGCCAGCAGCCCGAGGACAGGGTCGATGAGCTCCTATAATTCACCCCTCCACTTT. Complete variable domain (other parts from reference TRBV5-5 and TRBJ1-6): DAGVTQSPTHLIKTRGQQVTLRCSPISGHKSVSWYQQVLGQGPQFIFQYYEKEERGRGNFPDRFSARQFPNYSSELNVNALLLGDSALYLCASSPRTGSMSSYNSPLHFGNGTRLTVT.

The chain joins TRBV12-5 to TRBJ2-1; 8 bases align to TRBD1. CDR3 length: 14 amino acids. Germline assignment: CDR1 LGHNT and CDR2 FRNRAP. V dropped 4 bases and J dropped 6; count of bases not matched to a gene: 5. CDR3 DNA: TGTGCTAGTGGTTCCCAGGACAGGGTCAATGAGCAGTTCTTC. It encodes CASGSQDRVNEQFF.

V and J are TRBV21-1 and TRBJ2-5; TRBD1, as called in the table, went unchecked against the DNA. TRBV21-1 is described as a pseudogene. The length of the CDR3 is 12 residues. CDR3 amino acids: CATPGQGETQYF. The CDR3 DNA follows: TGTGCCACCCCGGGACAGGGGGAGACCCAGTACTTC.

The chain recombines TRBV18 with TRBJ2-5; 8 bases fit TRBD1. The germline CDR1 and CDR2 sequences are KGHSH and LQKENI. The ends lost 5 bases at V and 2 bases at J; junction bases unmatched: 7. The CDR3 is 15 residues long. The CDR3 spells CASSSTGAGQETQYF. The CDR3 DNA reads TGTGCCAGCTCATCGACAGGGGCAGGACAAGAGACCCAGTACTTC.